This TCR beta chain originates from a study of blood T cell repertoires in COVID-19. Study-wide background: Samples representing acute and convalescent COVID-19 were sourced from the United States, Italy and Spain. The analysed material was cDNA or gDNA that came from T cells, B-cell-depleted T cells, or PBMCs.

As originally analysed: Scientists estimated how many nucleated cells there were by amplifying reference gene primers. Generated by immunoSEQ multiplex PCR, the TCRdb table keeps only in-frame clones and is missing some. V and J calls and clone size are as listed in that table; D and trimming were resolved from the DNA. Altogether around 220,000 clones are present, approximately 79% being singletons, with the ten largest covering approximately 5.3%. Looked up from germline, CDR1 is SGHTA and CDR2 is FQGNSA. Trimming removed 5 bases from V and 5 bases from J; junction bases left unmatched: 13. The CDR3 consists of 16 residues.

Sequencing was carried out using peripheral blood. The TCR sequence derives from a human donor in a cohort sampled during active COVID-19. The chain is built from TRBV7-2 and TRBJ2-7; 9 nucleotides line up with TRBD1. The CDR3 sequence: CASSRRDRVVGDEQYF. CDR3 sequence (DNA): TGTGCCAGCAGCCGGCGGGACAGGGTTGTAGGTGACGAGCAGTACTTC. The full variable domain, with the rest looked up from reference TRBV7-2 and TRBJ2-7, is GAGVSQSPSNKVTEKGKDVELRCDPISGHTALYWYRQSLGQGLEFLIYFQGNSAPDKSGLPSDRFSAERTGGSVSTLTIQRTQQEDSAVYLCASSRRDRVVGDEQYFGPGTRLTVT.